The 5 T cell receptor beta chains given below trace back to one sample, sequenced in a study of T cell repertoires in cytomegalovirus infection. TCRdb independently ran MiXCR on the reads; one entry per CDR3 protein. Among about 360,000 distinct CDR3 sequences listed, about 35% were seen once. Their cognate antigens are unknown. The sample in question was cultured PBMCs, obtained from culture after CMV antigen stimulation. The receptor source for this set is a human donor in good health (CMV status not recorded). Some clones in this sample may be carry-over from other donors' samples.

Ten or more counts support this clonotype. CDR3 coding DNA: TGTGCCATCAGCGGGGACCGGGACACAAGTCCTCTCAATGAGCAGTTCTTC. Translation: CAISGDRDTSPLNEQFF. This chain links TRBV10-3 with TRBJ2-1; D perhaps matches TRBD1 (6 bases). Germline lookup yields CDR1 ENHRY and CDR2 SYGVKD. CDR3 length: 17 amino acids. With 6 bases removed from V and 6 bases from J, the gap between germline ends came to 24 bases.

The chain uses TRBV12-3 or TRBV12-4 and TRBJ2-3; 9 positions match TRBD2. The J segment lost 1 base and the V segment lost 8 bases, leaving 13 bases of the junction unmatched. There are 17 residues in the CDR3. The CDR3 here is CASARTHSGRGTDTQYF. CDR3 nucleotide sequence: TGTGCCAGCGCACGAACCCATAGCGGGAGAGGCACAGATACGCAGTATTTT.

The chain combines TRBV7-9 with TRBJ2-1, with 11 bases identical to TRBD2. The CDR3 totals 16 residues. V lost 6 bases to trimming and J lost 8 bases; unmatched junction nucleotides: 12. Germline values: CDR1 SEHNR, CDR2 FQNEAQ (reference sequence). The CDR3 nucleotides read TGTGCCAGCAGACTCCCACTAGCGGGAGCTGAGGATGAGCAGTTCTTC. This translates into CASRLPLAGAEDEQFF.

The chain combines TRBV11-2 with TRBJ2-3; no definite D call. The length of the CDR3 is 15 residues. CDR1 and CDR2 from the germline V gene are SGHAT and FQNNGV. The V and J ends lost 2 bases and 3 bases respectively, with 12 bases between them. CDR3 sequence (DNA): TGTGCCAGCAGCTTATTCTCCTCATTGACAGATACGCAGTATTTT. It specifies CASSLFSSLTDTQYF. Full variable domain (outside the CDR3, taken from reference TRBV11-2 and TRBJ2-3): EAGVAQSPRYKIIEKRQSVAFWCNPISGHATLYWYQQILGQGPKLLIQFQNNGVVDDSQLPKDRFSAERLKGVDSTLKIQPAKLEDSAVYLCASSLFSSLTDTQYFGPGTRLTVL.

This clonotype was counted a few times. V gene TRBV20-1 combines with J gene TRBJ2-7; a weak D match, TRBD1 (7 bases). The germline V gene encodes CDR1 DFQATT and CDR2 SNEGSKA (reference sequence). Trimming took off 3 bases at V and 3 bases at J, with 18 bases between the two ends. This CDR3 comprises 15 residues. This CDR3 is CSARDGGTDHYEQYF. As DNA, the CDR3 is TGCAGTGCTAGGGATGGGGGGACAGATCACTACGAGCAGTACTTC.